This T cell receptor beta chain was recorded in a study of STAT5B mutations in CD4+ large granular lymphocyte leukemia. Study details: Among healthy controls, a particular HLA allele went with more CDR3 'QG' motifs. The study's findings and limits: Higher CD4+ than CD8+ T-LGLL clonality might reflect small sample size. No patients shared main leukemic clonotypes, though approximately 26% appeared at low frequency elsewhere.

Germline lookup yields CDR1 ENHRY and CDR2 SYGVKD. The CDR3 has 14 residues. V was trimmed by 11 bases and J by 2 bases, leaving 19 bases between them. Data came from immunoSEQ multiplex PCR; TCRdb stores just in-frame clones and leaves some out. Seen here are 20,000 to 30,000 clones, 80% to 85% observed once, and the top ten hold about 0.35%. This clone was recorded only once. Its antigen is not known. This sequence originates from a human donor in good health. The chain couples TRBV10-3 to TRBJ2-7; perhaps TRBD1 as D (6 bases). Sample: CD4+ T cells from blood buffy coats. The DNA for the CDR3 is TGTGCCGCCGGAACAGGGTTCATTCCCTACGAGCAGTACTTC. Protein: CAAGTGFIPYEQYF.